The clone carrying this TCR beta chain occurred a few times. The sample comes from a study of identical twins. The germline V gene encodes CDR1 SNHLY and CDR2 FYNNEI. The V segment lost 10 bases and the J segment 3 bases; nucleotides outside the gene matches: 13. There are 16 residues in the CDR3. A universal primer site was incorporated via template switching, and the cDNA contained unique molecular identifiers. TCRdb re-derived calls from the 5' RACE reads in MiXCR, one entry per CDR3 protein. The repertoire consists of about 730,000 distinct CDR3 sequences, with less than 25% occurring once and the leading ten covering about 4.5%. These data were also reused for a study on T cells expressing NK-cell markers. This second report adds: The study drew TCR beta repertoires from sorted CD3+CD56+NKG2C+, CD3+CD56+NKG2C- and CD3+CD56-NKG2C+ T cells.

This chain links TRBV2 with TRBJ2-2; 8 nucleotides align to TRBD2. The sequenced sample was PBMCs. The clonotype comes from a woman younger than 35 in good health. The CDR3 protein is CATPGSGSADTGELFF. The CDR3, as DNA: TGTGCCACCCCAGGGAGCGGGAGCGCTGACACCGGGGAGCTGTTTTTT.